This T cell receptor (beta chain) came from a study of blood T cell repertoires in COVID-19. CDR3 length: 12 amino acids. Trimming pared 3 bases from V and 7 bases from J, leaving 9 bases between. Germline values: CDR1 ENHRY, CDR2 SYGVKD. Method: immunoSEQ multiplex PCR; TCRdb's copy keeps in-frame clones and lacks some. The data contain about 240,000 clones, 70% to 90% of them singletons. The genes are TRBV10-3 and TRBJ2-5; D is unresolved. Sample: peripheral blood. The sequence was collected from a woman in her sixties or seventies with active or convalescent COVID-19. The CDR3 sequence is CAISDKEMTQYF. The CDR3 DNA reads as TGTGCCATCAGTGACAAAGAGATGACCCAGTACTTC.